This T cell receptor (beta chain) originates from a study of cytomegalovirus exposure and HLA in healthy donors. The wider study: The 120 or so validation repertoires used the same platform as the roughly 720 first-cohort repertoires (as reported by a later analysis). The study's findings and limits: Researchers reported that three CMV-associated chains were confirmed in vitro as CMV antigen-specific.

The germline gives CDR1 KGHSH, CDR2 LQKENI. The CDR3 runs 15 residues. V was shortened by 1 base and J by 5 bases, with 14 bases between the two germline ends. Only in-frame clones appear in the TCRdb table, and some are missing; sequencing was by immunoSEQ multiplex PCR. The data hold about 360,000 clones, with 86% observed a single time. Points on this clone: Its matching antigen is unknown.

The receptor comes from a woman between 18 and 30 years old in good health and CMV-seronegative. Sequencing was performed on PBMCs. This sequence joins TRBV18 and TRBJ1-1, with TRBD1 as a possible D gene (5 bases). CDR3 nucleotide sequence: TGTGCCAGCTCACCACGGGGCAGGGTTGAGACTGAAGCTTTCTTT. Its translation is CASSPRGRVETEAFF.